Below are 8 T cell receptor beta chains sequenced from a single sample in a study of blood T cell repertoires in COVID-19. Assay used: immunoSEQ multiplex PCR; TCRdb lists only in-frame clones, some missing. The profile shows around 270,000 clones, around 90% of them singletons. The sequencing sample was made of peripheral blood. These receptor sequences come from a man in his sixties who had recovered from COVID-19.

This chain joins TRBV28 and TRBJ1-2, with D perhaps TRBD1 (5 bases). The CDR3 totals 13 residues. V shed 8 bases and J shed 8 bases, with 18 bases lying between them. The germline V gene encodes CDR1 MDHEN and CDR2 SYDVKM. This CDR3 is CASWIPGLRGYTF. The CDR3 DNA sequence: TGTGCCAGCTGGATCCCAGGGTTAAGGGGCTACACCTTC.

This clone was detected once. The chain has TRBV19 and TRBJ2-2, with a possible D match to TRBD1 (7 bases). This CDR3 region has 15 residues. Between the trimmed V and J ends, which lost 7 bases and 3 bases, there was a span of 15 bases. From germline, CDR1 is LNHDA and CDR2 SQIVND (reference sequence). CDR3 amino acids: CASNPSGGYTGELFF. The CDR3 nucleotides read TGTGCCAGTAACCCGTCAGGGGGGTACACCGGGGAGCTGTTTTTT. The full variable domain, with the rest looked up from reference TRBV19 and TRBJ2-2, is DGGITQSPKYLFRKEGQNVTLSCEQNLNHDAMYWYRQDPGQGLRLIYYSQIVNDFQKGDIAEGYSVSREKKESFPLTVTSAQKNPTAFYLCASNPSGGYTGELFFGEGSRLTVL.

The chain couples TRBV7-9 to TRBJ2-3; no reliable D call. Germline V gene lookup returns CDR1 SEHNR and CDR2 FQNEAQ (reference sequence). The CDR3 consists of 14 residues. The V end was cut by 0 bases, the J end by 3 bases, with 7 bases between. The CDR3 loop is CASSLAVGTDTQYF. CDR3 nucleotides: TGTGCCAGCAGCTTAGCGGTCGGGACAGATACGCAGTATTTT.

CDR3 DNA: TGCGCCAGCAGCCCCTTAGACAGGGGTTCCTACAATGAGCAGTTCTTC. Translation: CASSPLDRGSYNEQFF. The rearrangement links TRBV5-1 to TRBJ2-1; TRBD1 matches 8 bases. The CDR3 contains 16 residues. Germline CDR1 reads SGHRS; CDR2 reads YFSETQ. Trimming removed 4 bases from V and 1 base from J; junction bases left unmatched: 7.

This chain links TRBV27 with TRBJ1-1; no clear D. CDR1 and CDR2 (germline): MNHEY, SMNVEV (reference sequence). The CDR3 totals 13 residues. V lost 4 bases and J 5 bases, leaving 11 bases between the germline ends. In DNA, the CDR3 is TGTGCCAGCAGTTCGACTGCGAGGACTGAAGCTTTCTTT. Protein product: CASSSTARTEAFF.

This sequence joins TRBV5-1 and TRBJ1-2; weak D call: TRBD1 (5 bases). Trimming removed 2 bases from V and 6 bases from J, with 14 bases in between. CDR1 and CDR2 from the germline V gene are SGHRS and YFSETQ. This CDR3 is built from 14 residues. Written as DNA, the CDR3 is TGCGCCAGCAGCTTAAATACAGGAGGGAATGGCTACACCTTC. This sequence encodes CASSLNTGGNGYTF.

The chain links TRBV10-2 to TRBJ1-5, with a weak D call TRBD1 (5 bases). The CDR3 consists of 16 residues. Germline CDR1 WSHSY, CDR2 SAAADI. Trimming took 0 bases from V and 3 from J, leaving 12 bases between them. The CDR3 here is CASSESGRGSNQPQHF. CDR3 nucleotides: TGCGCCAGCAGTGAGTCGGGGAGGGGATCCAATCAGCCCCAGCATTTT.

The V gene is TRBV6-5, the J gene TRBJ1-6; 7 bases map to TRBD1. CDR3 length: 14 amino acids. The V and J ends lost 7 bases and 13 bases, in that order; junction bases with no gene match: 13. CDR1 MNHEY and CDR2 SVGAGI come from the germline V gene. In nucleotides, the CDR3 is TGTGCCAGCAAAGACAGGGACTGGTATGAGCCCCTCCACTTT. Amino acids: CASKDRDWYEPLHF.